The 21 T cell receptor beta chains listed next were all sequenced from one sample in a study of regulatory T cells in long-lasting Graves disease. For TCR beta, libraries came from iRepertoire HTBI primers and Arm-PCR of CDR3 regions. A single record per CDR3 protein comes from TCRdb applying MiXCR to the multiplex PCR reads. The table lists around 400,000 distinct CDR3 sequences, around 23% of them singletons, with roughly an eighth in the top ten. Indicated time point: persistent/refractory GD, antithyroid drugs over 5 years with positive TRAb. The TCR library was prepared using RNA isolated from PBMCs. Sequenced here: peripheral blood mononuclear cells (PBMCs), sampled when the disease was refractory, from a patient treated with antithyroid drugs. The receptor source for this set is a female donor with Graves disease.

This clonotype was seen at least ten times. The genes are TRBV20-1 and TRBJ2-5, with 7 bases lining up with TRBD2. The length of the CDR3 is 13 residues. V lost 3 bases and J lost 4; bases outside the gene matches: 5. CDR1 DFQATT and CDR2 SNEGSKA come from the germline V gene (reference sequence). CDR3 sequence (DNA): TGCAGTGCTAGTGAGGTAGCGGGAGAGACCCAGTACTTC. Its protein product is CSASEVAGETQYF.

This clonotype occurred many times. This chain connects TRBV20-1 to TRBJ2-5; 9 nucleotides match TRBD2. Germline-derived CDR1 and CDR2 are DFQATT and SNEGSKA (reference sequence). The CDR3 extends over 16 amino acids. The junction had 9 bases not matched to a gene; V was cut back by 1 base and J by 3 bases. CDR3 in amino acids: CSARGPLAGGEETQYF. As DNA, the CDR3 is TGCAGTGCTAGAGGTCCCCTGGCGGGAGGGGAAGAGACCCAGTACTTC.

This clonotype came up a few times. The V call is TRBV5-1, the J call TRBJ2-5, with 13 bases matching TRBD2. CDR3 length: 17 residues. Germline lookup yields CDR1 SGHRS and CDR2 YFSETQ. Trimming removed 4 bases from V and 2 bases from J; junction bases left unmatched: 8. This CDR3 reads CASSPIGLAGAQETQYF. The DNA for the CDR3 is TGCGCCAGCAGCCCGATAGGACTAGCGGGAGCTCAAGAGACCCAGTACTTC. Full variable domain (outside the CDR3, taken from reference TRBV5-1 and TRBJ2-5): KAGVTQTPRYLIKTRGQQVTLSCSPISGHRSVSWYQQTPGQGLQFLFEYFSETQRNKGNFPGRFSGRQFSNSRSEMNVSTLELGDSALYLCASSPIGLAGAQETQYFGPGTRLLVL.

The V gene is TRBV30, the J gene TRBJ2-7, with TRBD2 identical over 7 bases. The length of the CDR3 is 19 residues. Looked up from germline, CDR1 is GTSNPN and CDR2 is SVGIG (reference sequence). V trimming: 2 bases; J trimming: 2 bases; junction bases outside the gene matches: 21. The CDR3 spells CAWSNRRTRGGGEPYEQYF. CDR3 nucleotides: TGTGCCTGGAGTAACCGCCGAACACGTGGGGGAGGGGAACCCTACGAGCAGTACTTC.

This clonotype occurred many times. The chain couples TRBV5-5 to TRBJ2-5, with D hard to call. Between the trimmed V and J ends, which lost 2 bases and 3 bases, there was a span of 11 bases. This CDR3 is 14 amino acids long. The germline CDR1 and CDR2 sequences are SGHKS and YYEKEE (reference sequence). This CDR3 reads CASSFPTLEETQYF. As DNA, the CDR3 is TGTGCCAGCAGCTTTCCGACCCTCGAAGAGACCCAGTACTTC.

V and J are TRBV28 and TRBJ1-1, with a tentative D call TRBD1 (6 bases). The V gene's germline CDR1 is MDHEN and CDR2 SYDVKM. The V gene lost 11 bases and the J gene lost 0 bases, with 16 bases spanning the gap. The length of the CDR3 is 14 residues. CDR3 residues: CAARVGAVNTEAFF. DNA of the CDR3: TGTGCCGCGAGGGTGGGGGCAGTGAACACTGAAGCTTTCTTT.

This clonotype was detected ten times or more. The gene calls are TRBV28 and TRBJ2-4; D remains ambiguous. The CDR3 length is 16 residues. The germline V gene has CDR1 MDHEN and CDR2 SYDVKM. V was trimmed by 1 base and J by 0 bases, leaving 10 bases between them. The chain's CDR3 is CASSLSGRLAKNIQYF. The DNA of the CDR3 is TGTGCCAGCAGTTTATCTGGGCGGCTAGCCAAAAACATTCAGTACTTC.

This clonotype was detected only once. The chain links TRBV20-1 to TRBJ2-1, with D unclear. Germline V gene sequence: CDR1 DFQATT, CDR2 SNEGSKA (reference sequence). This CDR3 spans 14 amino acids. V shed 0 bases and J shed 5 bases, with 11 bases lying between them. The CDR3 spells CSARDFLVNNEQFF. Written as DNA, the CDR3 is TGCAGTGCTAGAGATTTTCTGGTGAACAATGAGCAGTTCTTC.

In this sample, this clonotype turned up many times. The chain joins TRBV20-1 to TRBJ1-2; D uncertain. In germline, CDR1 is DFQATT, CDR2 SNEGSKA (reference sequence). Deletions cut 3 bases from V and 1 base from J, with 9 bases between. The CDR3 is made up of 13 amino acids. As DNA, the CDR3 is TGCAGTGCTAGTTATCTGATTAACTATGGCTACACCTTC. The encoded protein is CSASYLINYGYTF.

This clonotype was observed at least ten times. The chain combines TRBV28 with TRBJ1-5; no definite D call. The germline V gene has CDR1 MDHEN and CDR2 SYDVKM. Deletions cut 1 base from V and 7 bases from J, with 11 bases between. This CDR3 comprises 14 residues. The CDR3 nucleotides read TGTGCCAGCAGTTTATCGGCTTTAGGGCAGCCCCAGCATTTT. Its translation: CASSLSALGQPQHF.

J is TRBJ2-1 and V is TRBV12-3 or TRBV12-4; 9 bases agree with TRBD2. V trimming: 3 bases; J trimming: 4 bases; junction bases outside the gene matches: 4. This CDR3 is 15 amino acids long. In DNA, the CDR3 is TGTGCCAGCAGTTTTGATAGCGGGGGATACAATGAGCAGTTCTTC. Translation: CASSFDSGGYNEQFF.

The V call is TRBV15, the J call TRBJ2-5; a weak D match, TRBD2 (6 bases). The CDR3 loop spans 15 amino acids. The germline V and J ends were trimmed by 5 bases and 5 bases, with 18 bases remaining between them. The germline gives CDR1 LNHNV, CDR2 YYDKDF (reference sequence). In DNA form, the CDR3 reads TGTGCCACCAGCCCCCATGGGGGGAGGAGGGAGACCCAGTACTTC. This sequence encodes CATSPHGGRRETQYF.

The rearrangement uses TRBV7-9 and TRBJ2-7; the D gene is possibly TRBD1 (6 bases). The V and J ends lost 4 bases and 6 bases respectively, with 16 bases between them. Per the germline V gene, CDR1 is SEHNR and CDR2 is FQNEAQ (reference sequence). The CDR3 is 14 residues long. CDR3 bases: TGTGCCAGCAGCTCCCGACAGGTTATGCCCGAGCAGTACTTC. Its translation: CASSSRQVMPEQYF.

Comments on this clonotype: At one boundary the junction diverges from the germline segment, which might be a read error. This chain joins TRBV4-1 and TRBJ2-7; 7 bases match TRBD2. The CDR3 sequence is 14 residues long. Per germline, CDR1 MGHRA and CDR2 YSYEKL. The CDR3 sequence is CASSQSREYYEQYF. The CDR3 nucleotides read TGTGCCAGCAGCCAATCGCGGGAGTACTACGAGCAGTACTTC.

At least ten counts were recorded for this clonotype. J is TRBJ2-2 and V is TRBV2, with unresolved D. The CDR3 loop spans 12 amino acids. The germline CDR1 and CDR2 sequences are SNHLY and FYNNEI. Trimming pared 8 bases from V and 1 base from J, leaving 5 bases between. CDR3 loop: CASRRNTGELFF. CDR3 nucleotides: TGTGCCAGCCGTCGGAACACCGGGGAGCTGTTTTTT. Complete variable domain (other parts from reference TRBV2 and TRBJ2-2): EPEVTQTPSHQVTQMGQEVILRCVPISNHLYFYWYRQILGQKVEFLVSFYNNEISEKSEIFDDQFSVERPDGSNFTLKIRSTKLEDSAMYFCASRRNTGELFFGEGSRLTVL.

In its sample, this clonotype was seen many times. This chain uses TRBV27 with TRBJ1-1; possibly TRBD1 for D (6 bases). CDR3 length: 14 amino acids. Germline assignment: CDR1 MNHEY and CDR2 SMNVEV (reference sequence). Trimming left V 5 bases short and J 11 bases short, with 21 bases between. The CDR3 protein is CASSLPSRTAQAFF. In DNA form, the CDR3 reads TGTGCCAGCAGTCTGCCGTCCAGGACAGCTCAGGCTTTCTTT.

This rearrangement joins TRBV7-9 to TRBJ2-3, with D hard to call. Germline CDR1 and CDR2: SEHNR and FQNEAQ (reference sequence). V lost 3 bases and J 4 bases, leaving 11 bases between the germline ends. The CDR3 covers 14 residues. As DNA, the CDR3 is TGTGCCAGCAGCTTCGCGACGGGTTCAGATACGCAGTATTTT. This gives the protein CASSFATGSDTQYF. The full variable domain, in which reference TRBV7-9 and TRBJ2-3 provide the parts outside the CDR3, is DTGVSQNPRHKITKRGQNVTFRCDPISEHNRLYWYRQTLGQGPEFLTYFQNEAQLEKSRLLSDRFSAERPKGSFSTLEIQRTEQGDSAMYLCASSFATGSDTQYFGPGTRLTVL.

CDR3 sequence (DNA): TGCAGTGCTAACGGCGGGAGTACAGATACGCAGTATTTT. This translates into CSANGGSTDTQYF. The J gene is TRBJ2-3, the V gene TRBV20-1, with 7 bases identical to TRBD2. Germline V gives CDR1 DFQATT, CDR2 SNEGSKA (reference sequence). The CDR3 is made up of 13 amino acids. V was clipped by 4 bases and J by 3 bases; unmatched bases: 4.

This clonotype was picked up many times. The rearrangement links TRBV6-1 to TRBJ2-7; D possibly corresponds to TRBD1 (7 bases). Germline CDR1 reads MNHNS; CDR2 reads SASEGT. The CDR3 is made up of 13 amino acids. Trimming left V 5 bases short and J 4 bases short, with 12 bases between. The CDR3 region has the DNA TGTGCCAGCAGTATTCCAGGGGGGTACGAGCAGTACTTC. Translation: CASSIPGGYEQYF.

Here the CDR3 DNA reads TGTGCCAGCAGCCTCGGGCCGCCTGTGGGGCTCTACGAGCAGTACTTC. This encodes CASSLGPPVGLYEQYF. The J gene is TRBJ2-7, the V gene TRBV7-3; TRBD1 is a possible D gene (5 bases). The CDR3 covers 16 residues. Deletions cut 5 bases from V and 3 bases from J, with 20 bases between. Per germline, CDR1 SGHTA and CDR2 FQGTGA.

CDR3 coding DNA: TGCGCCAGCAGCCAAGATCCGGCCGGGGGGTGGGATGGCTACACCTTC. This encodes CASSQDPAGGWDGYTF. The chain couples TRBV4-1 to TRBJ1-2; D is possibly TRBD1 (5 bases). CDR1 is MGHRA, CDR2 YSYEKL, per germline. V shed 0 bases and J shed 6 bases, with 17 bases lying between them. This CDR3 spans 16 amino acids.